This T cell receptor beta chain is from a study of cytomegalovirus exposure and HLA in healthy donors. In regard to this clone: As yet, its antigen is unknown.

Germline V gene data show CDR1 as SGHTA and CDR2 as FQGNSA. CDR3 length: 15 residues. V dropped 5 bases and J dropped 9; count of bases not matched to a gene: 8. A multiplex PCR was run with 60 Vbeta primers and 13 Jbeta primers. Data came from immunoSEQ multiplex PCR; TCRdb stores just in-frame clones and leaves some out. The top ten hold around 3% of the sample, which has around 150,000 clones, approximately 70% seen once. Notes on the study in general: An analysis that came later showed most CMV-associated TCR beta chains appearing HLA-restricted. Presence/absence analyses treated sequencing depth as roughly uniform across donors. Exclusion applied to some V segments, including TRBV6-2 and TRBV6-3, as they were indistinguishable.

The TCR originated in a woman in her thirties or forties in good health and CMV-seropositive. What was sequenced was PBMCs. The chain carries TRBV7-2 and TRBJ2-1, with 12 bases that match TRBD2. The CDR3 region is CASSLLAGGPGEQFF. CDR3 coding DNA: TGTGCCAGCAGCCTCCTAGCGGGGGGGCCGGGTGAGCAGTTCTTC.